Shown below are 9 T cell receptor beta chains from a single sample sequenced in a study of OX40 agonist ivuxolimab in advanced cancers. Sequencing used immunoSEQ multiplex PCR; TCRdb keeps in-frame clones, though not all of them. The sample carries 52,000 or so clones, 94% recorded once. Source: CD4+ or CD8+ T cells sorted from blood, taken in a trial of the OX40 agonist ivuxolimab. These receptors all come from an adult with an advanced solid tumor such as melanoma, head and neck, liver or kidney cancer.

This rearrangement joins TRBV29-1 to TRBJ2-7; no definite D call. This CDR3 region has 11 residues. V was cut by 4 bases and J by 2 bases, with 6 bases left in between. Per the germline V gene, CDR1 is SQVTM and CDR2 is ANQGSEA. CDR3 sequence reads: CSVGSPYEQYF. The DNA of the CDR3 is TGCAGCGTTGGTTCCCCCTACGAGCAGTACTTC.

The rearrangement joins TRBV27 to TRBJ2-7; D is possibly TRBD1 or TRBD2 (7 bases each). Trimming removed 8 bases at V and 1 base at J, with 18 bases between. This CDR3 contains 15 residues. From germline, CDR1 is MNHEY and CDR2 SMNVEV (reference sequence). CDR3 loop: CASAYQGGLSYEQYF. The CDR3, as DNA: TGTGCCAGCGCATACCAGGGGGGGCTTTCCTACGAGCAGTACTTC.

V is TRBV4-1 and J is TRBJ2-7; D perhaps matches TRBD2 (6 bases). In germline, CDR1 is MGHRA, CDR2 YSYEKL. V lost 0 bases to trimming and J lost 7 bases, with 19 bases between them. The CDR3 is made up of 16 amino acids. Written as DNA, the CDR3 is TGCGCCAGCAGCCAAGAACTGGGACTGGGGGTGGTAGAGCAGTACTTC. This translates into CASSQELGLGVVEQYF.

In DNA, the CDR3 is TGTGCCAGCAGTCGCCGTAGCGGGAGCCGCACAGATACGCAGTATTTT. Translated, it gives CASSRRSGSRTDTQYF. The rearrangement uses TRBV28 and TRBJ2-3, with TRBD2 identical over 9 bases. V lost 5 bases and J lost 1; bases outside the gene matches: 7. Per the germline V gene, CDR1 is MDHEN and CDR2 is SYDVKM. CDR3 length: 16 amino acids.

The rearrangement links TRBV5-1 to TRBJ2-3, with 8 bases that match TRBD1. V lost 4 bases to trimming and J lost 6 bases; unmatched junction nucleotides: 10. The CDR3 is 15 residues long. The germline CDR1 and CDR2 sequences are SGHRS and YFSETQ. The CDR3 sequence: CASSVQGAAGDTQYF. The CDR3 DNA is TGCGCCAGCAGCGTTCAGGGGGCTGCCGGGGATACGCAGTATTTT.

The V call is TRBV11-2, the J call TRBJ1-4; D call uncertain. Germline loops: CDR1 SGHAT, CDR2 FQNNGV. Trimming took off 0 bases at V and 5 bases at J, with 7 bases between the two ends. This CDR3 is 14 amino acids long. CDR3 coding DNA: TGTGCCAGCAGCTTAGATCTACCGAATGAAAAACTGTTTTTT. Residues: CASSLDLPNEKLFF.

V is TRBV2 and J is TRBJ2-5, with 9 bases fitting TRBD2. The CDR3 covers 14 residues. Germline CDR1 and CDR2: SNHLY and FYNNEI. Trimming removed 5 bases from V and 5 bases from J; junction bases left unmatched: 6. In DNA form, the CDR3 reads TGTGCCAGCAGTTTTGGGACTAGCTTGGAGACCCAGTACTTC. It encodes CASSFGTSLETQYF.

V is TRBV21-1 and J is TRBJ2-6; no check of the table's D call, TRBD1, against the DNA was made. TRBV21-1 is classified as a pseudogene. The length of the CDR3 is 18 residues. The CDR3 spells CASSLKVGQGYGANVLTF. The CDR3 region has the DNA TGTGCCAGCAGCTTAAAAGTAGGACAGGGGTATGGGGCCAACGTCCTGACTTTC.

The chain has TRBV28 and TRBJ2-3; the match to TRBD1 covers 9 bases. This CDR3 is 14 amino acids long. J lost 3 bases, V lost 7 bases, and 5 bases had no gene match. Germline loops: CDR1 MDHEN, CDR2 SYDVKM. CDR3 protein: CASNRQGGTDTQYF. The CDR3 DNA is TGTGCCAGCAACCGACAGGGGGGGACAGATACGCAGTATTTT.